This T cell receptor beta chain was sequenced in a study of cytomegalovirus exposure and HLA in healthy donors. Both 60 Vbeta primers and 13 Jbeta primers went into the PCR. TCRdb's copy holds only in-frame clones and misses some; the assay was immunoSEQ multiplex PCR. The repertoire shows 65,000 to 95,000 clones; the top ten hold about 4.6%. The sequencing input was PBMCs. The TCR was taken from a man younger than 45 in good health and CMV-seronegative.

The CDR3, as DNA: TGCGCCAGCACCCTTCTGGCCGTTGCAACTAATGAAAAACTGTTTTTT. Translated: CASTLLAVATNEKLFF. The genes are TRBV5-1 and TRBJ1-4; D gene uncertain. Germline assignment: CDR1 SGHRS and CDR2 YFSETQ. CDR3 length: 16 amino acids. The germline V and J ends were trimmed by 6 bases and 0 bases, with 15 bases remaining between them. The complete variable domain, with remaining parts taken from reference TRBV5-1 and TRBJ1-4, reads KAGVTQTPRYLIKTRGQQVTLSCSPISGHRSVSWYQQTPGQGLQFLFEYFSETQRNKGNFPGRFSGRQFSNSRSEMNVSTLELGDSALYLCASTLLAVATNEKLFFGSGTQLSVL.